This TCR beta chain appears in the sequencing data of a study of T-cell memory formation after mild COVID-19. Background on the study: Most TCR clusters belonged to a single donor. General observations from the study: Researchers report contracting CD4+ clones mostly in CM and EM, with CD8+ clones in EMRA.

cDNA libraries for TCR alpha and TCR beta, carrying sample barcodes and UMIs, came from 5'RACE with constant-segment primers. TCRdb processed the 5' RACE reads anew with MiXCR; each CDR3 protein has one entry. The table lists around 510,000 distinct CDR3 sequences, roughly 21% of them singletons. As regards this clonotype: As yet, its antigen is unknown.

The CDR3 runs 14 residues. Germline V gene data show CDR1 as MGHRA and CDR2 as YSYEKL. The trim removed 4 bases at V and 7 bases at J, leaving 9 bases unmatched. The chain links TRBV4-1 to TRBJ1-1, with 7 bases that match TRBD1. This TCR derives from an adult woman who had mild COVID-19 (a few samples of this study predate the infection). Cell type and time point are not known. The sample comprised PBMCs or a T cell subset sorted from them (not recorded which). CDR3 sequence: CASSRNTGDGEAFF. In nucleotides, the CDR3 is TGCGCCAGCAGCCGGAATACAGGGGACGGTGAAGCTTTCTTT.